The 25 T cell receptor beta chains below come from one sample, sequenced in a study of blood T cell repertoires in COVID-19. This table comes from immunoSEQ multiplex PCR, and its TCRdb copy is limited to in-frame clones, with some not included. The sample records more than 95,000 clones, about 86% being singletons. Material for sequencing was peripheral blood. The origin of the receptors is a woman aged 45 to 65 with acute or convalescent COVID-19.

The rearrangement uses TRBV25-1 and TRBJ2-5; D uncertain. The CDR3 is 13 residues long. V was trimmed by 5 bases and J by 5 bases, leaving 12 bases between them. CDR1 is MGHDK, CDR2 SYGVNS, per germline. The chain's CDR3 is CASSNPGLETQYF. The CDR3 nucleotides are TGTGCCAGCAGTAACCCAGGCTTGGAGACCCAGTACTTC.

The chain has TRBV20-1 and TRBJ1-3; 11 bases are a match to TRBD1. With 3 bases clipped from V and 0 bases from J, the junction kept 4 bases outside the gene matches. The CDR3 consists of 16 residues. Germline V gene data show CDR1 as DFQATT and CDR2 as SNEGSKA (reference sequence). The CDR3 loop is CSASSGTGGSGNTIYF. CDR3 DNA: TGCAGTGCTAGTAGCGGGACAGGGGGCTCTGGAAACACCATATATTTT.

This clone was seen a handful of times. The chain employs TRBV6-6 and TRBJ1-5, with D uncertain. Trimming shortened V by 6 bases and J by 4 bases, and 19 bases separated the two germline ends. This CDR3 contains 16 residues. Germline lookup yields CDR1 MNHNY and CDR2 SVGAGI (reference sequence). The CDR3 sequence: CASRQILGRDNQPQHF. In DNA form, the CDR3 reads TGTGCCAGCAGGCAAATTCTCGGGCGGGATAATCAGCCCCAGCATTTT.

With regard to this clone: Possible read error: a much larger clone is one base away. V and J are TRBV19 and TRBJ1-2, with 11 bases identical to TRBD1. The CDR3 spans 13 residues. The V and J ends lost 10 bases and 7 bases, in that order; junction bases with no gene match: 8. Per germline, CDR1 LNHDA and CDR2 SQIVND (reference sequence). CDR3 sequence reads: CANRGQGAGGYTF. CDR3 nucleotide sequence: TGTGCCAATAGAGGACAGGGGGCAGGTGGCTACACCTTC.

The V gene is TRBV7-9, the J gene TRBJ1-3, with TRBD1 identical over 8 bases. CDR1 and CDR2 (germline): SEHNR, FQNEAQ (reference sequence). The V and J ends lost 5 bases and 8 bases, in that order; junction bases with no gene match: 11. CDR3 length: 15 residues. The CDR3 loop is CASSKTGDRGDTIYF. The CDR3 DNA reads as TGTGCCAGCAGCAAAACGGGTGACAGGGGCGACACCATATATTTT.

The chain has TRBV2 and TRBJ1-1; D gene uncertain. The germline CDR1 and CDR2 sequences are SNHLY and FYNNEI. The CDR3 has 13 amino acids. The V end lost 8 bases, the J end lost 4 bases, and 14 bases lay between the germline ends. The CDR3 DNA follows: TGTGCCAGCTTAACAAGCCACAGCACTGAAGCTTTCTTT. The encoded protein is CASLTSHSTEAFF.

A remark on this clone: The DNA is left out, because the CDR3 cannot be placed on it with certainty; the CDR3 is given as TCRdb lists it. This chain connects TRBV19 to TRBJ1-5. Germline V gene lookup returns CDR1 LNHDA and CDR2 SQIVND (reference sequence). The CDR3 totals 12 residues, both ends included. The CDR3 is CASSVGSGAPHF.

The chain recombines TRBV6-7 with TRBJ1-5, with 10 nucleotides matching TRBD1. TRBV6-7 is an ORF; its function is uncertain. This CDR3 comprises 16 residues. V lost 0 bases, J lost 7 bases, and 6 bases stayed unmatched. The CDR3 DNA reads as TGTGCCAGCAGTTACTCCCCTGGACAGGGGGGCCAGCCCCAGCATTTT. Translated: CASSYSPGQGGQPQHF.

V is TRBV27 and J is TRBJ1-5; D call uncertain. The V gene lost 3 bases and the J gene lost 0 bases, with 9 bases spanning the gap. Germline values: CDR1 MNHEY, CDR2 SMNVEV (reference sequence). CDR3 length equals 15 residues. The CDR3 loop is CASSFVGDSNQPQHF. CDR3 nucleotide sequence: TGTGCCAGCAGTTTCGTTGGAGATAGCAATCAGCCCCAGCATTTT.

The gene calls are TRBV30 and TRBJ1-2; D is ambiguous. The CDR3 length is 12 residues. V lost 4 bases and J 1 base, leaving 7 bases between the germline ends. Germline CDR1 reads GTSNPN; CDR2 reads SVGIG (reference sequence). The CDR3 bases are TGTGCCTGGATGACTAATAACTATGGCTACACCTTC. It is translated as CAWMTNNYGYTF. Complete variable domain (other parts from reference TRBV30 and TRBJ1-2): SQTIHQWPATLVQPVGSPLSLECTVEGTSNPNLYWYRQAAGRGLQLLFYSVGIGQISSEVPQNLSASRPQDRQFILSSKKLLLSDSGFYLCAWMTNNYGYTFGSGTRLTVV.

The chain employs TRBV6-5 and TRBJ1-5; D perhaps matches TRBD1 (6 bases). The ends were cut back, 4 bases at V and 4 bases at J, with 11 bases in the middle. Germline loops: CDR1 MNHEY, CDR2 SVGAGI. The CDR3 consists of 14 residues. CDR3 residues: CASSFSRGNQPQHF. CDR3 bases: TGTGCCAGCAGTTTTAGCAGGGGAAATCAGCCCCAGCATTTT.

This chain connects TRBV7-2 to TRBJ2-7; D unresolved. Germline CDR1 is SGHTA and CDR2 is FQGNSA. Trimming shortened V by 3 bases and J by 4 bases, and 7 bases separated the two germline ends. CDR3 length: 12 residues. CDR3 sequence reads: CASSFTRYEQYF. CDR3 DNA: TGTGCCAGCAGCTTCACGAGGTACGAGCAGTACTTC.

The V gene is TRBV11-2, the J gene TRBJ2-5; maybe TRBD2 (7 bases). Germline-derived CDR1 and CDR2 are SGHAT and FQNNGV. There are 15 residues in the CDR3. Trimming removed 3 bases at V and 4 bases at J, with 15 bases between. CDR3 in DNA: TGTGCCAGCAGCTTGGTGGGGGGGGCCCCAGAGACCCAGTACTTC. Translation gives CASSLVGGAPETQYF.

J is TRBJ2-4 and V is TRBV27; 8 nucleotides agree with TRBD1. Germline lookup yields CDR1 MNHEY and CDR2 SMNVEV (reference sequence). The CDR3 sequence is 14 residues long. The junction had 6 bases not matched to a gene; V was cut back by 6 bases and J by 5 bases. CDR3 DNA sequence: TGTGCCAGCAGGAGGACAGGGCTCGAAAACATTCAGTACTTC. This encodes CASRRTGLENIQYF.

V gene TRBV27 combines with J gene TRBJ1-6, with 7 positions matching TRBD1. With V trimmed by 7 bases and J by 7 bases, 10 bases remained unmatched. Per germline, CDR1 MNHEY and CDR2 SMNVEV (reference sequence). CDR3 length equals 15 residues. The chain's CDR3 is CASKIQGFINSPLHF. In nucleotides, the CDR3 is TGTGCCAGCAAAATACAGGGGTTTATAAATTCACCCCTCCACTTT.

This CDR3 reads CASSKTGDDTQYF. CDR3 DNA sequence: TGTGCCAGTAGTAAGACAGGGGATGATACGCAGTATTTT. The chain links TRBV19 to TRBJ2-3, with 8 nucleotides matching TRBD1. V dropped 4 bases and J dropped 6; count of bases not matched to a gene: 3. This CDR3 comprises 13 residues. Germline loops: CDR1 LNHDA, CDR2 SQIVND (reference sequence).

J is TRBJ1-3 and V is TRBV7-9; D is ambiguous. Germline V gene lookup returns CDR1 SEHNR and CDR2 FQNEAQ (reference sequence). The CDR3 is 11 amino acids. Trimming pared 5 bases from V and 8 bases from J, leaving 7 bases between. CDR3 DNA sequence: TGTGCCAGCAGCCCGGCGGACACCATATATTTT. It translates to CASSPADTIYF.

The chain couples TRBV5-1 to TRBJ2-7; D is possibly TRBD1 (5 bases). This CDR3 has 13 residues. Trimming removed 2 bases at V and 7 bases at J, with 13 bases between. Germline CDR1 is SGHRS and CDR2 is YFSETQ. Here the CDR3 reads CASSLGPGLEQYF. The CDR3 DNA follows: TGCGCCAGCAGCTTAGGTCCAGGGTTAGAGCAGTACTTC.

The V call is TRBV5-1, the J call TRBJ2-7; TRBD2 matches 7 bases. Germline V gives CDR1 SGHRS, CDR2 YFSETQ. CDR3 length: 14 amino acids. V lost 1 base to trimming and J lost 6 bases; unmatched junction nucleotides: 7. Here the CDR3 DNA reads TGCGCCAGCAGCTTGACTAGCGAGGGCGGCGAGCAGTACTTC. It translates to CASSLTSEGGEQYF.

The rearrangement uses TRBV11-2 and TRBJ1-1; D unclear. This CDR3 contains 12 residues. CDR1 and CDR2 from the germline V gene are SGHAT and FQNNGV. Trimming removed 2 bases at V and 5 bases at J, with 6 bases between. In DNA form, the CDR3 reads TGTGCCAGCAGCTTAACCGGGACTGAAGCTTTCTTT. It is translated as CASSLTGTEAFF.

The chain joins TRBV28 to TRBJ1-3; TRBD1 aligns across 8 bases. Germline V gene sequence: CDR1 MDHEN, CDR2 SYDVKM. The trim removed 7 bases at V and 1 base at J, leaving 9 bases unmatched. The CDR3 length is 16 residues. The CDR3 protein is CASNHDRGGSGNTIYF. In DNA, the CDR3 is TGTGCCAGCAACCACGACAGGGGAGGATCTGGAAACACCATATATTTT.

This clone showed up many times. V and J are TRBV2 and TRBJ1-6, with D possibly being TRBD1 (6 bases). Trimming stripped 3 bases from V and 7 bases from J, with 13 bases between. The length of the CDR3 is 15 residues. Germline CDR1 and CDR2: SNHLY and FYNNEI. The chain's CDR3 is CASSEFRDINSPLHF. CDR3 DNA: TGTGCCAGCAGTGAGTTCCGGGACATAAATTCACCCCTCCACTTT. Filled out from reference TRBV2 and TRBJ1-6, the complete variable domain reads EPEVTQTPSHQVTQMGQEVILRCVPISNHLYFYWYRQILGQKVEFLVSFYNNEISEKSEIFDDQFSVERPDGSNFTLKIRSTKLEDSAMYFCASSEFRDINSPLHFGNGTRLTVT.

This clone was counted once. The chain couples TRBV7-6 to TRBJ2-7; tentative D call: TRBD2 (5 bases). CDR3 size: 13 residues. Germline values: CDR1 SGHVS, CDR2 FNYEAQ. Trimming removed 1 base from V and 7 bases from J, with 11 bases in between. This CDR3 reads CASSLDSAGEQYF. The CDR3 nucleotides read TGTGCCAGCAGCTTAGATTCCGCGGGTGAGCAGTACTTC.

This clone showed up just a few times. V is TRBV9 and J is TRBJ1-1; tentatively, D is TRBD1 (5 bases). This CDR3 spans 11 amino acids. V was pared by 7 bases and J by 11 bases, with 15 bases between. Germline V CDR1 and CDR2: SGDLS, YYNGEE. CDR3 DNA sequence: TGTGCCAGCGTAGGGACGGAGGGCGCTTTCTTT. Protein: CASVGTEGAFF.

About this clone itself: Different DNA sequences within this sample yield the same CDR3. The chain is built from TRBV18 and TRBJ1-1, with D possibly TRBD1 on 5 matching bases. The CDR3 is 13 residues long. The V end was cut by 6 bases, the J end by 1 base, with 9 bases between. CDR1 KGHSH and CDR2 LQKENI come from the germline V gene. The CDR3 DNA reads as TGTGCCAGCTCTCTAGGGGAGAACACTGAAGCTTTCTTT. Its protein product is CASSLGENTEAFF.